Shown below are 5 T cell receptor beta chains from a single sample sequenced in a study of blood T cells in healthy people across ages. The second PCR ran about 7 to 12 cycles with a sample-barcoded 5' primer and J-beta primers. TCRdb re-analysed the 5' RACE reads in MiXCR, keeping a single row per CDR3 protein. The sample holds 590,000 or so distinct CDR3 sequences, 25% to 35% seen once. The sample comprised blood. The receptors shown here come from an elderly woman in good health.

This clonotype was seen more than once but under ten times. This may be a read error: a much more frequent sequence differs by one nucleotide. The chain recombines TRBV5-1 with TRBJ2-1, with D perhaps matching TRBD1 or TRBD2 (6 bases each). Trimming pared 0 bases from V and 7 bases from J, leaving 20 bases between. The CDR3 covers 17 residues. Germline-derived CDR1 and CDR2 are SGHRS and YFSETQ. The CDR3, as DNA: TGCGCCAGCAGCTTGGATGGTCCGGGGGCCACTAGGAATGAGCAGTTCTTC. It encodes CASSLDGPGATRNEQFF.

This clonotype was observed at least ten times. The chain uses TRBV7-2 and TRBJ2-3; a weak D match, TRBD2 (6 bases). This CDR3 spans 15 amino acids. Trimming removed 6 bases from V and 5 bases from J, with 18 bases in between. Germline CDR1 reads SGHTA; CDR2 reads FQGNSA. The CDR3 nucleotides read TGTGCCAGCAGAATATCCGGGACTTTCCGAGATACGCAGTATTTT. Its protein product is CASRISGTFRDTQYF.

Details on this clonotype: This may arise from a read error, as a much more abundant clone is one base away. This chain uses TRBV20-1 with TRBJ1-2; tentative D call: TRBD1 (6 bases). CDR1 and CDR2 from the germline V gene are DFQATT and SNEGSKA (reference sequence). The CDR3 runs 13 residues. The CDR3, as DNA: TGCAGTGCTAGAGATATGAGGGGGTATGGCCACACCTTC. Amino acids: CSARDMRGYGHTF.

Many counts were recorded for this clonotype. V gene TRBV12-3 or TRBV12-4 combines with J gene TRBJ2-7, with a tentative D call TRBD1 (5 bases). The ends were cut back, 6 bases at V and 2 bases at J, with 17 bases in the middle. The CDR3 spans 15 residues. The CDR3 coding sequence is TGTGCCAGCAGGGCCCAGGGCCCCCCGACCTACGAGCAGTACTTC. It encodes CASRAQGPPTYEQYF.

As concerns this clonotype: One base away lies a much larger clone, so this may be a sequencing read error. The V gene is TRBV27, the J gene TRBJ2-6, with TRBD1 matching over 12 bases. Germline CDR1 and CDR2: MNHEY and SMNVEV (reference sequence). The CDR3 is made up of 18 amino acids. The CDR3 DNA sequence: TGTGCCAGCAGTCCTGGGACAGGGGGCACCTCTGGGGCCGACGTCCTGACTTTC. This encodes CASSPGTGGTSGADVLTF.